The 10 T cell receptor beta chains below come from one sample, sequenced in a study of T cells after posttransplantation cyclophosphamide. Sampled 1 year posttransplant, controls received myeloablative marrow transplants, methotrexate and a calcineurin inhibitor. Measured with immunoSEQ multiplex PCR; TCRdb has only the in-frame clones, and not every one. The sample has about 21,000 clones, just over 85% seen once. The material sequenced was PBMCs, taken around 53 weeks after allogeneic stem cell transplant with calcineurin inhibitor and methotrexate. Receptors originate from a female patient aged 30-39 years who received an allogeneic stem cell transplant from an unrelated donor, was CMV-positive, and had acute and chronic GVHD. Some T cells may be provided by the graft donor.

The rearrangement links TRBV5-1 to TRBJ2-1; a possible D gene is TRBD2 (6 bases). This CDR3 spans 15 amino acids. V gave up 0 bases and J gave up 0 bases, with 7 bases separating them. Germline CDR1 is SGHRS and CDR2 is YFSETQ. The CDR3 coding sequence is TGCGCCAGCAGCTTGGGCGGGGCCTCCTACAATGAGCAGTTCTTC. Its translation: CASSLGGASYNEQFF.

This clone was seen a single time. The chain carries TRBV14 and TRBJ2-7, with D perhaps matching TRBD2 (5 bases). The V gene's germline CDR1 is SGHDN and CDR2 FVKESK. This CDR3 comprises 16 residues. V was pared by 0 bases and J by 5 bases, with 17 bases between. The CDR3 region is CASSQDPDPRENEQYF. The CDR3 DNA reads as TGTGCCAGCAGCCAAGATCCTGATCCCCGGGAAAACGAGCAGTACTTC.

The V gene is TRBV18, the J gene TRBJ2-7, with 9 bases lining up with TRBD1. V lost 3 bases to trimming and J lost 5 bases; unmatched junction nucleotides: 8. The CDR3 has 15 residues. CDR1 and CDR2 from the germline V gene are KGHSH and LQKENI. For the CDR3, the DNA is TGTGCCAGCTCACCCCCTGACAGGGGGTTGAACGAGCAGTACTTC. This translates into CASSPPDRGLNEQYF. The full variable domain, rest sourced from reference TRBV18 and TRBJ2-7, is NAGVMQNPRHLVRRRGQEARLRCSPMKGHSHVYWYRQLPEEGLKFMVYLQKENIIDESGMPKERFSAEFPKEGPSILRIQQVVRGDSAAYFCASSPPDRGLNEQYFGPGTRLTVT.

This clone was seen a few times. The CDR3 spells CASSLGAGVTNEKLFF. CDR3 coding DNA: TGTGCCAGCAGCTTGGGGGCCGGGGTAACTAATGAAAAACTGTTTTTT. V is TRBV7-9 and J is TRBJ1-4; a possible D gene is TRBD1 (6 bases). The ends were cut back, 3 bases at V and 1 base at J, with 12 bases in the middle. The CDR3 totals 16 residues. The germline V gene has CDR1 SEHNR and CDR2 FQNEAQ (reference sequence).

This clone was observed once. The chain combines TRBV5-4 with TRBJ2-2, with TRBD2 matching 9 bases. CDR1 SGHNT and CDR2 YYREEE come from the germline V gene (reference sequence). This CDR3 region has 15 residues. The V and J ends lost 5 bases and 6 bases, in that order; junction bases with no gene match: 8. The CDR3 nucleotides read TGTGCCAGCAGTCCCGGGACTAGCATCCCCGGGGAGCTGTTTTTT. This translates into CASSPGTSIPGELFF.

This clone came up once. The chain has TRBV5-1 and TRBJ2-3; D not resolved. The CDR3 extends over 15 amino acids. V was clipped by 4 bases and J by 4 bases, with 16 bases between them. Germline loops: CDR1 SGHRS, CDR2 YFSETQ. The CDR3 spells CASSARGDSADTQYF. DNA of the CDR3: TGCGCCAGCAGCGCAAGAGGAGATTCCGCAGATACGCAGTATTTT.

The chain has TRBV7-8 and TRBJ1-4; no clear D. The CDR3 totals 15 residues. Germline V gene lookup returns CDR1 SGHVS and CDR2 FQNEAQ. The germline V and J ends were trimmed by 3 bases and 5 bases, with 13 bases remaining between them. The CDR3 spells CASSFTAGNNEKLFF. The DNA of the CDR3 is TGTGCCAGCAGCTTCACTGCGGGGAACAATGAAAAACTGTTTTTT.

The rearrangement links TRBV9 to TRBJ2-3; D might be TRBD2 (5 bases). V lost 4 bases and J 0 bases, leaving 18 bases between the germline ends. The germline V gene has CDR1 SGDLS and CDR2 YYNGEE. The CDR3 consists of 17 residues. The CDR3 is CASSFSLGRSSTDTQYF. The CDR3 bases are TGTGCCAGCAGCTTCAGTTTGGGGAGATCTAGCACAGATACGCAGTATTTT. The full variable domain, in which reference TRBV9 and TRBJ2-3 provide the parts outside the CDR3, is DSGVTQTPKHLITATGQRVTLRCSPRSGDLSVYWYQQSLDQGLQFLIQYYNGEERAKGNILERFSAQQFPDLHSELNLSSLELGDSALYFCASSFSLGRSSTDTQYFGPGTRLTVL.

The chain employs TRBV28 and TRBJ2-7; 12 bases agree with TRBD1. Germline loops: CDR1 MDHEN, CDR2 SYDVKM. V was pared by 5 bases and J by 3 bases, with 8 bases of the junction left unmatched. This CDR3 has 16 residues. This chain's CDR3 is CASSPIGTGGNYEQYF. The CDR3 DNA reads TGTGCCAGCAGTCCAATCGGGACAGGGGGCAACTACGAGCAGTACTTC.

This chain links TRBV5-6 with TRBJ2-7; D perhaps matches TRBD1 (6 bases). V lost 3 bases and J lost 5, with 21 bases in between. CDR3 length: 16 amino acids. Germline CDR1 and CDR2: SGHDT and YYEEEE. The CDR3 DNA is TGTGCCAGCAGCTCCCTGACAGGCCCCCGCGCCCACGAGCAGTACTTC. Its protein product is CASSSLTGPRAHEQYF.